The 26 T cell receptor beta chains presented below share a single source sample, sequenced in a study of T-cell memory formation after mild COVID-19. One entry per CDR3 protein results from TCRdb running MiXCR on the 5' RACE reads. The sample contains approximately 340,000 distinct CDR3 sequences, 10% to 15% of which appear only once. The sample comprised PBMCs or a T cell subset sorted from them (not recorded which). The origin of the receptors is a man aged 18 to 35 who had mild COVID-19 (a few samples of this study predate the infection). Cell type and time point are not known.

The chain recombines TRBV7-6 with TRBJ2-7; D is unclear. Germline lookup yields CDR1 SGHVS and CDR2 FNYEAQ. The CDR3 consists of 14 residues. V shed 4 bases and J shed 6 bases, with 16 bases lying between them. CDR3 sequence reads: CASSSRTRTAEQYV. CDR3 in DNA: TGTGCCAGCAGCTCTCGGACCCGGACGGCCGAGCAGTACGTC.

This clonotype was counted a few times. The chain recombines TRBV24-1 with TRBJ2-2; no reliable D call. Germline values: CDR1 KGHDR, CDR2 SFDVKD. The CDR3 is made up of 13 amino acids. The V gene lost 0 bases and the J gene lost 4 bases, with 2 bases spanning the gap. The CDR3 nucleotides are TGTGCCACCAGTGATTTGGGCACCGGGGAGCTGTTTTTT. Protein product: CATSDLGTGELFF.

This rearrangement joins TRBV19 to TRBJ2-1; 9 bases are a match to TRBD1. J lost 2 bases, V lost 5 bases, and 4 bases had no gene match. Germline V gene lookup returns CDR1 LNHDA and CDR2 SQIVND (reference sequence). The length of the CDR3 is 15 residues. The CDR3 region is CASSVGQGPYNEQFF. CDR3 bases: TGTGCCAGTAGTGTGGGACAGGGTCCCTACAATGAGCAGTTCTTC.

This clonotype was seen a few times. The J gene is TRBJ2-3, the V gene TRBV15; perhaps D is TRBD1 or TRBD2 (5 bases each). CDR1 is LNHNV, CDR2 YYDKDF, per germline (reference sequence). CDR3 length: 15 amino acids. The V and J ends lost 4 bases and 3 bases respectively, with 14 bases between them. The CDR3: CATSTRDGRTDTQYF. The CDR3 DNA reads as TGTGCCACCAGCACCAGGGACGGAAGGACAGATACGCAGTATTTT.

On this clonotype: With a much larger clone just one base away, this may be a read error. This sequence joins TRBV7-2 and TRBJ1-1, with D possibly matching TRBD1 (6 bases). The CDR3 is 13 residues long. Germline V gene sequence: CDR1 SGHTA, CDR2 FQGNSA. CDR3: CASSSGANTEALF. CDR3 coding DNA: TGTGCCAGCAGCTCGGGGGCGAACACTGAAGCTCTCTTT.

The V gene is TRBV6-5, the J gene TRBJ1-5; D uncertain. Germline V gene data show CDR1 as MNHEY and CDR2 as SVGAGI. Trimming shortened V by 1 base and J by 5 bases, and 15 bases separated the two germline ends. The CDR3 loop spans 16 amino acids. CDR3 loop: CASSYCDTKNYQPQHF. CDR3 nucleotides: TGTGCCAGCAGTTACTGCGACACGAAGAACTATCAGCCCCAGCATTTT.

The chain recombines TRBV20-1 with TRBJ1-2; 7 nucleotides line up with TRBD1. The V gene end was trimmed by 5 bases and the J gene end by 4 bases; junction bases not matched to a gene: 7. Germline V CDR1 and CDR2: DFQATT, SNEGSKA (reference sequence). The CDR3 contains 13 residues. In DNA, the CDR3 is TGCAGTGCTCCCCCGAACAGGGGCTATGGCTACACCTTC. Its protein product is CSAPPNRGYGYTF.

The chain employs TRBV23-1 and TRBJ1-2; no clear D. TRBV23-1 is an ORF, with its function uncertain. The CDR3 extends over 14 amino acids. Trimming cost V 0 bases and J 2 bases, with 7 bases left between them. CDR3 protein: CASSQSDKNYGYTF. CDR3 bases: TGCGCCAGCAGTCAATCTGACAAGAACTATGGCTACACCTTC.

This clonotype was recorded many times. V gene TRBV4-1 combines with J gene TRBJ2-3, with no clear D. V was pared by 1 base and J by 0 bases, with 8 bases between. This CDR3 is 15 amino acids long. Per germline, CDR1 MGHRA and CDR2 YSYEKL. The CDR3 here is CASSQVTLSTDTQYF. The CDR3 DNA sequence: TGCGCCAGCAGCCAAGTAACCCTCAGCACAGATACGCAGTATTTT.

The CDR3 DNA reads as TGCAGTGCGGGGACTAGCGGAGAGTTCTTC. It yields the protein CSAGTSGEFF. This rearrangement joins TRBV20-1 to TRBJ2-1, with 11 positions matching TRBD2. The germline V gene has CDR1 DFQATT and CDR2 SNEGSKA (reference sequence). The CDR3 has 10 residues. V lost 6 bases, J lost 14 bases, and 3 bases stayed unmatched.

This clonotype turned up a few times. The rearrangement joins TRBV12-3 or TRBV12-4 to TRBJ1-2; perhaps TRBD1 as D (6 bases). The V end was cut by 6 bases, the J end by 1 base, with 9 bases between. This CDR3 comprises 13 residues. The CDR3 reads CASSRTVNYGYTF. The CDR3 DNA sequence: TGTGCCAGCAGCAGGACAGTTAACTATGGCTACACCTTC.

V gene TRBV7-6 combines with J gene TRBJ1-2; 9 bases are a match to TRBD1. Per germline, CDR1 SGHVS and CDR2 FNYEAQ. The CDR3 contains 13 residues. V shed 4 bases and J 8 bases; nucleotides not matched to a gene: 5. Here the CDR3 reads CASSSRTGEGYTF. DNA for the CDR3: TGTGCCAGCAGCTCACGGACAGGGGAAGGCTACACCTTC.

V usage is TRBV6-5 and J usage is TRBJ1-1; maybe TRBD1 (6 bases). Germline CDR1 MNHEY, CDR2 SVGAGI. The CDR3 totals 15 residues. V was shortened by 2 bases and J by 5 bases, with 15 bases between the two germline ends. The CDR3 spells CASSYRQGMGTEAFF. CDR3 nucleotides: TGTGCCAGCAGTTACCGTCAGGGGATGGGAACTGAAGCTTTCTTT.

In this sample, this clonotype turned up a few times. The chain recombines TRBV29-1 with TRBJ2-1; TRBD1 might be the D (5 bases). Trimming took 4 bases from V and 3 from J, leaving 7 bases between them. The length of the CDR3 is 12 residues. CDR1 is SQVTM and CDR2 is ANQGSEA in the germline V gene. CDR3 sequence: CSVGQGYNEQFF. The CDR3, as DNA: TGCAGCGTTGGTCAGGGCTACAATGAGCAGTTCTTC.

This clonotype was detected a few times. V usage is TRBV4-2 and J usage is TRBJ2-2, with D possibly called TRBD1 or TRBD2 (6 bases each). The CDR3 has 15 amino acids. The ends were cut back, 0 bases at V and 7 bases at J, with 12 bases in the middle. Germline CDR1 reads LGHNA; CDR2 reads YNFKEQ. CDR3 amino acids: CASSQDRGAYGELFF. The CDR3 DNA follows: TGTGCCAGCAGCCAAGATAGGGGGGCCTACGGGGAGCTGTTTTTT.

This clonotype was detected a few times. V gene TRBV6-5 combines with J gene TRBJ1-1; possible D gene TRBD1, 5 bases. Germline V lookup: CDR1 MNHEY, CDR2 SVGAGI. This CDR3 comprises 15 residues. Trimming cost V 2 bases and J 8 bases, with 18 bases left between them. This CDR3 is CASSYDLWETAEAFF. CDR3 nucleotide sequence: TGTGCCAGCAGTTACGATCTTTGGGAGACAGCGGAAGCTTTCTTT.

This clonotype was seen ten or more times. The V call is TRBV25-1, the J call TRBJ1-2; D remains unclear. The CDR3 is made up of 11 amino acids. CDR1 and CDR2 (germline): MGHDK, SYGVNS. Trimming shortened V by 4 bases and J by 4 bases, and 4 bases separated the two germline ends. CDR3 DNA: TGTGCCAGCAGTGGGGGCTATGGCTACACCTTC. This gives the protein CASSGGYGYTF.

The J gene is TRBJ1-1, the V gene TRBV19, with a weak D call TRBD1 (5 bases). Germline V gives CDR1 LNHDA, CDR2 SQIVND (reference sequence). V was shortened by 3 bases and J by 0 bases, with 8 bases between the two germline ends. There are 14 residues in the CDR3. CDR3 protein: CASSMGGMNTEAFF. In DNA form, the CDR3 reads TGTGCCAGTAGTATGGGGGGGATGAACACTGAAGCTTTCTTT.

The chain links TRBV20-1 to TRBJ2-5, with 9 positions matching TRBD2. The CDR3 is 15 residues long. CDR1 is DFQATT, CDR2 SNEGSKA, per germline (reference sequence). Losses at the gene ends were 3 bases for V and 2 bases for J; bases not matched to a gene: 7. The DNA for the CDR3 is TGCAGTGCTAGGAATAGCGGGGGCTCTCAAGAGACCCAGTACTTC. Residues: CSARNSGGSQETQYF.

This clonotype was found a few times. The J gene is TRBJ1-2, the V gene TRBV6-2 or TRBV6-3, with TRBD1 matching 7 bases. In germline, CDR1 is MNHEY, CDR2 SVGEGT. The CDR3 spans 12 residues. Unmatched junction bases numbered 2, after V lost 7 bases and J lost 3 bases. The DNA for the CDR3 is TGTGCCAGCACCGACAGGGACTATGGCTACACCTTC. This translates into CASTDRDYGYTF.

This clonotype was counted many times. This chain connects TRBV5-1 to TRBJ2-5, with a possible D match to TRBD2 (6 bases). The V gene's germline CDR1 is SGHRS and CDR2 YFSETQ. CDR3 length: 15 residues. The germline V and J ends were trimmed by 3 bases and 9 bases, with 21 bases remaining between them. CDR3 amino acids: CASSSTGVGGLAQYF. DNA for the CDR3: TGCGCCAGCAGCTCGACGGGTGTAGGAGGGCTGGCCCAGTACTTC.

The V and J genes are TRBV6-5 and TRBJ2-2; perhaps TRBD2 as D (5 bases). In germline, CDR1 is MNHEY, CDR2 SVGAGI. Trimming took off 5 bases at V and 6 bases at J, with 16 bases between the two ends. The length of the CDR3 is 15 residues. The CDR3 DNA follows: TGTGCCAGCAGTCTGACATCTAGCTCAGCCGGGGAGCTGTTTTTT. The encoded protein is CASSLTSSSAGELFF.

This clonotype was seen a handful of times. The CDR3 nucleotides read TGTGCCAGCAGTAGGGAGGACACTGAAGCTTTCTTT. Its protein product is CASSREDTEAFF. The gene calls are TRBV2 and TRBJ1-1; unclear D gene. The CDR3 is 12 amino acids. V was shortened by 5 bases and J by 3 bases, with 7 bases between the two germline ends. CDR1 SNHLY and CDR2 FYNNEI come from the germline V gene.

This clonotype has more than one count but fewer than ten. The chain combines TRBV5-1 with TRBJ2-1; TRBD1 matches 7 bases. Trimming removed 4 bases from V and 0 bases from J; junction bases left unmatched: 4. Germline lookup yields CDR1 SGHRS and CDR2 YFSETQ. The CDR3 is 15 amino acids. The CDR3 reads CASSGGQSSYNEQFF. Here the CDR3 DNA reads TGCGCCAGCAGCGGGGGACAGAGCTCCTACAATGAGCAGTTCTTC.

This rearrangement joins TRBV6-5 to TRBJ1-2; D gene ambiguous. V was shortened by 7 bases and J by 4 bases, with 7 bases between the two germline ends. Germline V CDR1 and CDR2: MNHEY, SVGAGI. The CDR3 has 11 amino acids. CDR3 in amino acids: CASTDTYGYTF. The CDR3 bases are TGTGCCAGCACCGACACCTATGGCTACACCTTC.

The chain links TRBV7-2 to TRBJ2-5; D possibly matches TRBD1 or TRBD2 (5 bases each). CDR1 SGHTA and CDR2 FQGNSA come from the germline V gene. The CDR3 extends over 15 amino acids. Trimming stripped 3 bases from V and 6 bases from J, with 17 bases between. CDR3 DNA: TGTGCCAGCAGCTTGGTTCGGGGCGTGGAAAAGACCCAGTACTTC. This codes for CASSLVRGVEKTQYF.